Listed below are T cell receptor beta chains from one sample, sequenced in a study of T cells after posttransplantation cyclophosphamide. The table came from immunoSEQ multiplex PCR; TCRdb's copy has only in-frame clones and leaves some out. This sample has about 22,000 clones; 89% occur once, and the top ten carry 8.2%. The specimen was PBMCs, collected after an allogeneic stem cell transplant with a calcineurin inhibitor and methotrexate. These receptors originate from a female patient between 50 and 59 years old who received an allogeneic stem cell transplant from an unrelated donor, was CMV-positive, and had chronic GVHD only. Some T cells may be provided by the graft donor. CDR3s leave out the opening cysteine and the closing phenylalanine or tryptophan. Fields, in order: V gene, CDR3 length, J gene, CDR3 protein.

v_gene: TRBV4-1; len: 15; j_gene: TRBJ2-3; CDR3aa: ASSQRLAGASTDTQY
v_gene: TRBV28; len: 13; j_gene: TRBJ1-1; CDR3aa: ASGRPGGGGTEAF
v_gene: TRBV5-4; len: 12; j_gene: TRBJ1-2; CDR3aa: ASSEDGANYGYT
v_gene: TRBV9; len: 10; j_gene: TRBJ1-1; CDR3aa: ASRAGTGDAF
v_gene: TRBV27; len: 11; j_gene: TRBJ1-5; CDR3aa: ASSYGGNQPQH
v_gene: TRBV5-6; len: 11; j_gene: TRBJ1-1; CDR3aa: ASSFAGPTEAF
v_gene: TRBV27; len: 12; j_gene: TRBJ1-1; CDR3aa: ASRSYPEGTEAF
v_gene: TRBV11-3; len: 13; j_gene: TRBJ2-1; CDR3aa: ASSFAAGGPYEQF
v_gene: TRBV7-6; len: 14; j_gene: TRBJ2-1; CDR3aa: ASSLDPGPGDNEQF
v_gene: TRBV6-5; len: 10; j_gene: TRBJ1-3; CDR3aa: ASRATGNTIY
v_gene: TRBV2; len: 13; j_gene: TRBJ2-1; CDR3aa: ASSQDRGNYNEQF
v_gene: TRBV27; len: 13; j_gene: TRBJ2-7; CDR3aa: ASRGGTSGNYEQY
v_gene: TRBV19; len: 14; j_gene: TRBJ1-1; CDR3aa: ASSILITGTVLEAF
v_gene: TRBV10-3; len: 13; j_gene: TRBJ2-1; CDR3aa: AISVRTSVMNEQF
v_gene: TRBV11-2; len: 13; j_gene: TRBJ2-7; CDR3aa: ASSKLAGDIHEQY
v_gene: TRBV30; len: 13; j_gene: TRBJ2-5; CDR3aa: AWSATGATQETQY
v_gene: TRBV6-6; len: 14; j_gene: TRBJ2-3; CDR3aa: ASSYFGLAEGGPQY
v_gene: TRBV7-8; len: 12; j_gene: TRBJ1-5; CDR3aa: ASRKDRLNQPQH
v_gene: TRBV11-1; len: 13; j_gene: TRBJ2-7; CDR3aa: ASSRRDLGNYEQY
v_gene: TRBV6-4; len: 14; j_gene: TRBJ2-1; CDR3aa: ASSSGRASRDNEQF
v_gene: TRBV19; len: 10; j_gene: TRBJ2-3; CDR3aa: ASSPSWDTQY
v_gene: TRBV7-9; len: 14; j_gene: TRBJ2-7; CDR3aa: ASSFRPGQGVYEQY
v_gene: TRBV11-2; len: 14; j_gene: TRBJ2-7; CDR3aa: ASSSQLGDRGREQY
v_gene: TRBV28; len: 13; j_gene: TRBJ1-2; CDR3aa: ASSSPGQGARGYT
v_gene: TRBV5-6; len: 12; j_gene: TRBJ2-7; CDR3aa: ASSSQPPTYEQY
v_gene: TRBV6-6; len: 11; j_gene: TRBJ2-5; CDR3aa: ASSKTGLETQY
v_gene: TRBV19; len: 17; j_gene: TRBJ2-1; CDR3aa: ASSIASFSGIGSYNEQF
v_gene: TRBV28; len: 13; j_gene: TRBJ2-3; CDR3aa: ASSLGAGGTDTQY
v_gene: TRBV28; len: 9; j_gene: TRBJ1-1; CDR3aa: ASSLNREAF
v_gene: TRBV7-9; len: 13; j_gene: TRBJ1-4; CDR3aa: ASSSSGTFWEKLF
v_gene: TRBV19; len: 11; j_gene: TRBJ2-7; CDR3aa: ASSIDGTYEQY
v_gene: TRBV19; len: 15; j_gene: TRBJ2-3; CDR3aa: ASSWGKRQGATDTQY
v_gene: TRBV28; len: 14; j_gene: TRBJ1-5; CDR3aa: ASTPTGIFGNQPQH
v_gene: TRBV6-6; len: 11; j_gene: TRBJ1-4; CDR3aa: ASSYAGSEKLF
v_gene: TRBV25-1; len: 11; j_gene: TRBJ2-7; CDR3aa: ASTRPGAYEQY
v_gene: TRBV7-2; len: 13; j_gene: TRBJ1-1; CDR3aa: ASRGGQDPSPEAF
v_gene: TRBV4-1; len: 13; j_gene: TRBJ1-1; CDR3aa: ASSQVPDRDSEAF
v_gene: TRBV9; len: 16; j_gene: TRBJ2-7; CDR3aa: ASSVQPTSGRAIYEQY
v_gene: TRBV19; len: 13; j_gene: TRBJ1-3; CDR3aa: ASSIPRGAGNTIY
v_gene: TRBV9; len: 14; j_gene: TRBJ2-7; CDR3aa: ASSVAGTSGSGEQY
v_gene: TRBV18; len: 12; j_gene: TRBJ2-5; CDR3aa: ASSPKRRGETQY
v_gene: TRBV28; len: 12; j_gene: TRBJ2-7; CDR3aa: ASSLSPGRYEQY
v_gene: TRBV5-4; len: 11; j_gene: TRBJ2-1; CDR3aa: ASSLSLQDEQF
v_gene: TRBV30; len: 10; j_gene: TRBJ2-5; CDR3aa: AWGPPGETQY
v_gene: TRBV2; len: 12; j_gene: TRBJ2-1; CDR3aa: ASSEGTSYNEQF
v_gene: TRBV29-1; len: 9; j_gene: TRBJ2-3; CDR3aa: SVEQGDTQY
v_gene: TRBV5-1; len: 14; j_gene: TRBJ2-3; CDR3aa: ASSLRPAGGTDTQY
v_gene: TRBV18; len: 11; j_gene: TRBJ1-2; CDR3aa: ASYADRGYGYT
v_gene: TRBV28; len: 20; j_gene: TRBJ2-1; CDR3aa: ASSWHTGTSDHRTLSYNEQF
v_gene: TRBV4-1; len: 12; j_gene: -; CDR3aa: ASSQYGSLYEQY
v_gene: TRBV11-3; len: 13; j_gene: TRBJ2-1; CDR3aa: ASSLDGTGGREQF